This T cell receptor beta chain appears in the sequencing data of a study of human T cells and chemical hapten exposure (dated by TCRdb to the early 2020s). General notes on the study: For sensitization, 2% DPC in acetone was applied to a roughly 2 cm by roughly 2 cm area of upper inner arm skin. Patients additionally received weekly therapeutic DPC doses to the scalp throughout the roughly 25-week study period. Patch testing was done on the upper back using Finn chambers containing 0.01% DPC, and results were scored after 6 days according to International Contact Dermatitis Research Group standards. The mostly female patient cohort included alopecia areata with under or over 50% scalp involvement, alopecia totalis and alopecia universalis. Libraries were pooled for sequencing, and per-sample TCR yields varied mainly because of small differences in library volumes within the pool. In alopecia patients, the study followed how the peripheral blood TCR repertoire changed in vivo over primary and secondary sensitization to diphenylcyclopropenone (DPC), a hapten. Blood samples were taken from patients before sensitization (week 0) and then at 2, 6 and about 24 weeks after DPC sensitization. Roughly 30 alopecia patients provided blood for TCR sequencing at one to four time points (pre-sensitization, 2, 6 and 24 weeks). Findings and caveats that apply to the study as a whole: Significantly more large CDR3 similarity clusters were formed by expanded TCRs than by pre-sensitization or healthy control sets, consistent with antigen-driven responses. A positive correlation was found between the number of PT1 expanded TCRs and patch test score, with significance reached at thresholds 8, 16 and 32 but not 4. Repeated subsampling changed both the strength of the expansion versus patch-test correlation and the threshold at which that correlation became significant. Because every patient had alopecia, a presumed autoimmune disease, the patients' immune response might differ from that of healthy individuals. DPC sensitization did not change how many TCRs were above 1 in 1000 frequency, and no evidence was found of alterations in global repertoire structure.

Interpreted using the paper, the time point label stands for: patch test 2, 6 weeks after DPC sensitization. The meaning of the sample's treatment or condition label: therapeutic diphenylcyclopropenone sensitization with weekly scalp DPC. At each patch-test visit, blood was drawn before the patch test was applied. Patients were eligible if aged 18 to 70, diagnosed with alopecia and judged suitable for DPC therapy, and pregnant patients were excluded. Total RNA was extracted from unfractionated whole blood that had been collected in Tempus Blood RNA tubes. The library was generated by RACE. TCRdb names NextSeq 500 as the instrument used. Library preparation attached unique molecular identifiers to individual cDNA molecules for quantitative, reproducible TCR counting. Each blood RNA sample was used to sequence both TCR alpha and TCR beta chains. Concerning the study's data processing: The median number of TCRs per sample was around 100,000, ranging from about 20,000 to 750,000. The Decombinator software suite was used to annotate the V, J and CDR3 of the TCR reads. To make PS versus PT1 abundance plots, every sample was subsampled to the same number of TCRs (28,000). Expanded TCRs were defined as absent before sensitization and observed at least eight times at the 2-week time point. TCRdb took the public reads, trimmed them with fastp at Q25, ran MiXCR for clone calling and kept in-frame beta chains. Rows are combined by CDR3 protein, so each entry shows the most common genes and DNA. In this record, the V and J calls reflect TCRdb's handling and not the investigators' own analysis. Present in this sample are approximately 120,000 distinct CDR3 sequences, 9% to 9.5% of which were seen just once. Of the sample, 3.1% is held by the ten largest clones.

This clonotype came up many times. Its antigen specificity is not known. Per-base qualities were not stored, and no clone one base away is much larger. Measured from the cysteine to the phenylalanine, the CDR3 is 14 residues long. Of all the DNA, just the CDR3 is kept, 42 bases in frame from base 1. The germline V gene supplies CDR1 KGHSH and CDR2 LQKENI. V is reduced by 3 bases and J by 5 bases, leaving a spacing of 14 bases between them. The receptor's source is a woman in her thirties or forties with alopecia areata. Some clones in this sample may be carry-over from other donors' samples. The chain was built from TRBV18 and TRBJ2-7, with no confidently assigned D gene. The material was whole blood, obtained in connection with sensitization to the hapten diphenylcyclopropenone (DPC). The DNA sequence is TGTGCCAGCTCACCCCTCGCCAAGTCTAACGAGCAGTACTTC. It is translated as CASSPLAKSNEQYF.